A single sample gave rise to the 12 T cell receptor beta chains below, sequenced in a study of response to subunit inactivated influenza vaccine. TCRdb re-called the RT-PCR reads with MiXCR, one entry per CDR3 protein. In the table there are approximately 160,000 distinct CDR3 sequences, around 10% of which are singletons. Sequenced material: CD8+ T cells sorted from PBMCs, taken less than 30 months after vaccination. The receptors stem from a man between 50 and 69 years old who received an inactivated influenza vaccine.

V and J are TRBV20-1 and TRBJ2-7, with D unclear. The V gene lost 5 bases and the J gene lost 3 bases, with 17 bases spanning the gap. Germline lookup yields CDR1 DFQATT and CDR2 SNEGSKA (reference sequence). This CDR3 has 14 residues. The CDR3: CSAPLDLYLYEQYF. CDR3 nucleotide sequence: TGCAGTGCTCCCCTCGACCTGTACCTCTACGAGCAGTACTTC.

V gene TRBV10-1 combines with J gene TRBJ2-1; 10 bases are a match to TRBD1. Germline CDR1 WNHNN, CDR2 SYGVQD (reference sequence). V shed 5 bases, J shed 3 bases, and the junction held 7 bases outside the gene matches. The CDR3 is 16 amino acids. This chain's CDR3 is CASSPGTGEIYNEQFF. In DNA, the CDR3 is TGCGCCAGCAGTCCCGGGACAGGGGAAATCTACAATGAGCAGTTCTTC.

With regard to this clonotype: The germline gene is not matched at one end of the junction; a read error may be the cause. The chain combines TRBV4-1 with TRBJ2-7, with D perhaps matching TRBD1 or TRBD2 (5 bases each). The CDR3 runs 16 residues. The V gene's germline CDR1 is MGHRA and CDR2 YSYEKL. CDR3 region: CASSQEGISLSYEQYF. CDR3 nucleotides: TGCGCCAGCAGTCAAGAGGGGATTTCCCTCTCCTACGAGCAGTACTTC.

The chain joins TRBV24-1 to TRBJ2-5; 10 positions agree with TRBD1. Per the germline V gene, CDR1 is KGHDR and CDR2 is SFDVKD. The J segment lost 5 bases and the V segment lost 4 bases, leaving 0 bases of the junction unmatched. The CDR3 totals 13 residues. Written as DNA, the CDR3 is TGTGCCACCAGTGAGACAGGGGGCGAGACCCAGTACTTC. Translated, it gives CATSETGGETQYF.

This clonotype came up many times. The chain is built from TRBV29-1 and TRBJ1-1; D is perhaps TRBD1 (5 bases). Germline V CDR1 and CDR2: SQVTM, ANQGSEA. Between the trimmed V and J ends, which lost 2 bases and 2 bases, there was a span of 6 bases. This CDR3 is built from 12 residues. The CDR3 DNA reads as TGCAGCGTTGAACAGGGAAACACTGAAGCTTTCTTT. Translated, it gives CSVEQGNTEAFF.

V usage is TRBV20-1 and J usage is TRBJ2-7, with 12 bases that match TRBD2. V shed 4 bases and J 2 bases; nucleotides not matched to a gene: 3. This CDR3 spans 14 amino acids. Germline assignment: CDR1 DFQATT and CDR2 SNEGSKA (reference sequence). The CDR3 sequence: CSANRLAGAYEQYF. The CDR3 nucleotides are TGCAGTGCTAATCGACTAGCGGGGGCCTACGAGCAGTACTTC.

Comments on this clonotype: A junction boundary mismatches the germline segment, possibly from a read error. The chain uses TRBV12-3 or TRBV12-4 and TRBJ1-4, with a tentative D call TRBD1 (5 bases). The CDR3 consists of 16 residues. In DNA, the CDR3 is TGTGCCAGCAGTCCCCCGAGGGCGCGGGGGAATGAAGAACTGTTTTTT. Translating it yields CASSPPRARGNEELFF.

This clonotype was seen many times. The rearrangement uses TRBV12-3 or TRBV12-4 and TRBJ2-7; D call uncertain. V was shortened by 1 base and J by 4 bases, with 8 bases between the two germline ends. The CDR3 contains 13 residues. As DNA, the CDR3 is TGTGCCAGCAGTTTAGTTGGATTTTACGAGCAGTACTTC. It specifies CASSLVGFYEQYF.

V is TRBV7-8 and J is TRBJ2-2; 8 positions match TRBD1. Germline CDR1 reads SGHVS; CDR2 reads FQNEAQ. J lost 3 bases, V lost 4 bases, and 4 bases had no gene match. The CDR3 is 15 amino acids. The DNA for the CDR3 is TGTGCCAGCAGCTATCAGGGGGCCCACACCGGGGAGCTGTTTTTT. As protein: CASSYQGAHTGELFF.

This clonotype has just a few counts. The V gene is TRBV9, the J gene TRBJ1-1, with D perhaps TRBD1 (5 bases). The CDR3 runs 17 residues. V shed 0 bases and J shed 2 bases, with 17 bases lying between them. The germline gives CDR1 SGDLS, CDR2 YYNGEE. CDR3 bases: TGTGCCAGCAGCGTAGAGGTAGGAAGGGGCGGTAACACTGAAGCTTTCTTT. Encoded protein: CASSVEVGRGGNTEAFF.

The V call is TRBV24-1, the J call TRBJ2-1, with D possibly matching TRBD1 (6 bases). The CDR3 totals 14 residues. V shed 4 bases and J shed 9 bases, with 15 bases lying between them. Germline V gene data show CDR1 as KGHDR and CDR2 as SFDVKD. The chain's CDR3 is CATSDPNTGLEQFF. The CDR3 nucleotides are TGTGCCACCAGTGACCCAAATACAGGGCTTGAGCAGTTCTTC.

Only a few counts were recorded for this clonotype. The chain recombines TRBV6-1 with TRBJ2-2, with D unclear. V was pared by 6 bases and J by 1 base, with 6 bases between. This CDR3 is 13 amino acids long. Germline-derived CDR1 and CDR2 are MNHNS and SASEGT. In nucleotides, the CDR3 is TGTGCCAGCAGACGACAGAACACCGGGGAGCTGTTTTTT. It translates to CASRRQNTGELFF.